Listed here are 24 T cell receptor beta chains from one sample, sequenced in a study of CD8 T cells in Susac syndrome. An input of about 0.5 to 1 ug of RNA was subjected to reverse transcription using random hexamers. From the immunoSEQ multiplex PCR reads, TCRdb called clonotypes with MiXCR, one entry per CDR3 protein. Here the sample spans 100,000 or so distinct CDR3 sequences, around 92% being singletons. What was sequenced was CD8+ T cells from PBMCs. Receptors were obtained from a human donor in good health.

V is TRBV20-1 and J is TRBJ1-2, with D tentatively TRBD1 (5 bases). The CDR3 is made up of 11 amino acids. Trimming pared 5 bases from V and 12 bases from J, leaving 16 bases between. Germline V CDR1 and CDR2: DFQATT, SNEGSKA (reference sequence). The CDR3 region is CSAGRDPHHTF. CDR3 nucleotide sequence: TGCAGTGCTGGCCGGGACCCTCATCACACCTTC.

The chain uses TRBV12-3 or TRBV12-4 and TRBJ1-1, with 12 bases fitting TRBD1. V trimming: 6 bases; J trimming: 8 bases; junction bases outside the gene matches: 10. The CDR3 runs 15 residues. CDR3 sequence: CASSRPGTGGVEAFF. Here the CDR3 DNA reads TGTGCCAGCAGCCGTCCCGGGACAGGGGGCGTCGAAGCTTTCTTT.

This chain uses TRBV20-1 with TRBJ1-2; weak D call: TRBD1 (6 bases). This CDR3 spans 13 amino acids. Germline CDR1 and CDR2: DFQATT and SNEGSKA (reference sequence). V was cut by 5 bases and J by 4 bases, with 14 bases left in between. CDR3 protein: CSAGGDIGYGYTF. CDR3 bases: TGCAGTGCTGGGGGGGACATCGGCTATGGCTACACCTTC.

The chain uses TRBV7-9 and TRBJ1-1; D possibly corresponds to TRBD1 (5 bases). CDR3 length: 16 amino acids. Trimming cost V 2 bases and J 6 bases, with 19 bases left between them. In germline, CDR1 is SEHNR, CDR2 FQNEAQ (reference sequence). CDR3 in DNA: TGTGCCAGCAGCTTATTACGGGGACTAGAATACCCTGAAGCTTTCTTT. Its protein is CASSLLRGLEYPEAFF.

This chain connects TRBV5-4 to TRBJ2-2; 9 bases are shared with TRBD2. The ends lost 2 bases at V and 4 bases at J; junction bases unmatched: 3. Germline-derived CDR1 and CDR2 are SGHNT and YYREEE (reference sequence). The CDR3 spans 15 residues. The chain's CDR3 is CASSLAGGSTGELFF. CDR3 nucleotides: TGTGCCAGCAGCTTAGCGGGGGGAAGCACCGGGGAGCTGTTTTTT.

The chain's CDR3 is CASSWAGAPSGSYEQYF. The CDR3 nucleotides read TGTGCCAGCAGCTGGGCAGGGGCCCCTTCGGGCTCCTACGAGCAGTACTTC. The V and J genes are TRBV7-9 and TRBJ2-7, with D perhaps TRBD1 (6 bases). The CDR3 sequence is 17 residues long. V was pared by 4 bases and J by 0 bases, with 19 bases between. The germline V gene has CDR1 SEHNR and CDR2 FQNEAQ (reference sequence).

The V call is TRBV14, the J call TRBJ1-4, with D hard to call. Germline CDR1 and CDR2: SGHDN and FVKESK. This CDR3 region has 15 residues. Trimming left V 2 bases short and J 3 bases short, with 10 bases between. The CDR3 nucleotides read TGTGCCAGCAGCCAAAGGCGGGGATCTAATGAAAAACTGTTTTTT. This codes for CASSQRRGSNEKLFF.

The sample holds one count of this clonotype. This chain links TRBV20-1 with TRBJ2-1; 10 positions agree with TRBD2. The V gene end was trimmed by 4 bases and the J gene end by 10 bases; junction bases not matched to a gene: 10. Germline V gene lookup returns CDR1 DFQATT and CDR2 SNEGSKA (reference sequence). The CDR3 runs 14 residues. CDR3 in amino acids: CSAIRLAGVSEQFF. CDR3 bases: TGCAGTGCTATAAGGCTAGCGGGAGTCTCCGAGCAGTTCTTC.

The chain's CDR3 is CASSLHSTGRGEQYF. CDR3 in DNA: TGTGCCAGCAGCTTACACTCTACAGGGAGGGGGGAGCAGTACTTC. V gene TRBV7-2 combines with J gene TRBJ2-7, with TRBD2 as a possible D gene (7 bases). V was cut by 2 bases and J by 7 bases, with 18 bases left in between. Looked up from germline, CDR1 is SGHTA and CDR2 is FQGNSA. This CDR3 is 15 amino acids long.

The chain couples TRBV29-1 to TRBJ1-1; D is ambiguous. V lost 7 bases, J lost 5 bases, and 14 bases lay in between. The CDR3 runs to 12 residues. Germline-derived CDR1 and CDR2 are SQVTM and ANQGSEA. As DNA, the CDR3 is TGCAGCGCCCCCGCCTCCGGGACTGAAGCTTTCTTT. Protein: CSAPASGTEAFF.

CDR3 region: CASSLSQGAEGYTF. The CDR3 DNA reads as TGTGCCAGCAGCTTAAGTCAGGGGGCGGAGGGCTACACCTTC. V usage is TRBV7-3 and J usage is TRBJ1-2; 8 bases map to TRBD1. The trim removed 1 base at V and 8 bases at J, leaving 6 bases unmatched. The CDR3 covers 14 residues. Germline lookup yields CDR1 SGHTA and CDR2 FQGTGA.

The V gene is TRBV3-1, the J gene TRBJ2-3; 11 bases agree with TRBD2. Looked up from germline, CDR1 is LGHDT and CDR2 is YNNKEL (reference sequence). Unmatched junction bases numbered 6, after V lost 1 base and J lost 0 bases. CDR3 length equals 18 residues. The CDR3 is CASSQGVAGGSSTDTQYF. The CDR3 DNA reads as TGTGCCAGCAGCCAAGGGGTAGCGGGGGGGTCTAGCACAGATACGCAGTATTTT.

The rearrangement links TRBV19 to TRBJ1-5; unclear D gene. Between the trimmed V and J ends, which lost 6 bases and 5 bases, there was a span of 14 bases. The length of the CDR3 is 14 residues. CDR1 LNHDA and CDR2 SQIVND come from the germline V gene (reference sequence). The CDR3 DNA reads as TGTGCCAGTAGAGACGACGGACCCTATCAGCCCCAGCATTTT. Amino acids: CASRDDGPYQPQHF.

V usage is TRBV18 and J usage is TRBJ2-3, with D perhaps matching TRBD1 (5 bases). Trimming removed 0 bases at V and 6 bases at J, with 25 bases between. The CDR3 is 19 amino acids. Germline V gives CDR1 KGHSH, CDR2 LQKENI. The CDR3 DNA is TGTGCCAGCTCACCACCCGAATGGGGCCCCAGAAAAGAAAGGGATACGCAGTATTTT. It specifies CASSPPEWGPRKERDTQYF.

The rearrangement uses TRBV12-3 or TRBV12-4 and TRBJ2-1; the D is unclear. V lost 1 base and J 3 bases, leaving 10 bases between the germline ends. The length of the CDR3 is 15 residues. DNA for the CDR3: TGTGCCAGCAGTTTAGGGCGTCGCAGCTACAATGAGCAGTTCTTC. This encodes CASSLGRRSYNEQFF.

This chain links TRBV30 with TRBJ2-1; no clear D. Germline CDR1 reads GTSNPN; CDR2 reads SVGIG (reference sequence). CDR3 size: 15 residues. Trimming pared 1 base from V and 0 bases from J, leaving 10 bases between. CDR3 in amino acids: CAWSGGRLSYNEQFF. DNA for the CDR3: TGTGCCTGGAGTGGCGGCCGACTCTCCTACAATGAGCAGTTCTTC.

This clonotype was counted once. CDR3 residues: CASSVGRVINYGYTF. As DNA, the CDR3 is TGCGCCAGCAGCGTTGGCCGGGTCATTAACTATGGCTACACCTTC. The chain has TRBV5-1 and TRBJ1-2, with unresolved D. Germline loops: CDR1 SGHRS, CDR2 YFSETQ. This CDR3 contains 15 residues. V was shortened by 4 bases and J by 1 base, with 14 bases between the two germline ends.

The V and J genes are TRBV3-1 and TRBJ1-1; D call uncertain. Trimming stripped 0 bases from V and 4 bases from J, with 9 bases between. The germline CDR1 and CDR2 sequences are LGHDT and YNNKEL (reference sequence). This CDR3 has 14 amino acids. The CDR3 region has the DNA TGTGCCAGCAGCCAAGATATGCGGGGCACTGAAGCTTTCTTT. Its protein is CASSQDMRGTEAFF.

This clonotype was seen only once. The chain is built from TRBV6-5 and TRBJ2-7, with D possibly being TRBD1 (6 bases). Germline V CDR1 and CDR2: MNHEY, SVGAGI. CDR3 size: 16 residues. Deletions cut 0 bases from V and 4 bases from J, with 16 bases between. The CDR3 region has the DNA TGTGCCAGCAGTTACTCGGTTACAGGGAGCAGGTACGAGCAGTACTTC. This gives the protein CASSYSVTGSRYEQYF.

The chain recombines TRBV19 with TRBJ1-1; 7 nucleotides align to TRBD1. This CDR3 contains 16 residues. V trimming: 3 bases; J trimming: 3 bases; junction bases outside the gene matches: 10. The germline gives CDR1 LNHDA, CDR2 SQIVND (reference sequence). In nucleotides, the CDR3 is TGTGCCAGTAGTATTTGGCAGGGGGTGCTGGACACTGAAGCTTTCTTT. Residues: CASSIWQGVLDTEAFF.

The gene calls are TRBV19 and TRBJ1-1, with D tentatively TRBD1 (5 bases). This CDR3 contains 13 residues. The V and J ends lost 6 bases and 1 base respectively, with 9 bases between them. Germline-derived CDR1 and CDR2 are LNHDA and SQIVND (reference sequence). CDR3 amino acids: CASRRGANTEAFF. Written as DNA, the CDR3 is TGTGCCAGTAGGAGGGGTGCGAACACTGAAGCTTTCTTT.

The CDR3 nucleotides read TGTGCCAGCAGCGAAATAGCCGGGGGGCTTGGGCAAGAGACCCAGTACTTC. Amino acid sequence: CASSEIAGGLGQETQYF. The chain couples TRBV7-2 to TRBJ2-5; a weak D match, TRBD2 (7 bases). V was clipped by 5 bases and J by 2 bases, with 21 bases between them. The CDR3 is 17 residues long. Germline CDR1 is SGHTA and CDR2 is FQGNSA.

The rearrangement uses TRBV6-2 or TRBV6-3 and TRBJ2-5; 7 positions match TRBD1. The CDR3 runs to 16 residues. V was clipped by 0 bases and J by 1 base; unmatched bases: 5. Per the germline V gene, CDR1 is MNHEY and CDR2 is SVGEGT. The CDR3 nucleotides read TGTGCCAGCAGTTACTCGCGACAGGGATTCCAAGAGACCCAGTACTTC. Translated, it gives CASSYSRQGFQETQYF.

V and J are TRBV29-1 and TRBJ2-1; 10 bases are shared with TRBD2. CDR3 length equals 13 residues. CDR1 and CDR2 (germline): SQVTM, ANQGSEA. V lost 7 bases to trimming and J lost 10 bases; unmatched junction nucleotides: 10. As DNA, the CDR3 is TGCAGCGGGCGGGGGCTAGCGGGAGAGGAGCAGTTCTTC. Translated: CSGRGLAGEEQFF.